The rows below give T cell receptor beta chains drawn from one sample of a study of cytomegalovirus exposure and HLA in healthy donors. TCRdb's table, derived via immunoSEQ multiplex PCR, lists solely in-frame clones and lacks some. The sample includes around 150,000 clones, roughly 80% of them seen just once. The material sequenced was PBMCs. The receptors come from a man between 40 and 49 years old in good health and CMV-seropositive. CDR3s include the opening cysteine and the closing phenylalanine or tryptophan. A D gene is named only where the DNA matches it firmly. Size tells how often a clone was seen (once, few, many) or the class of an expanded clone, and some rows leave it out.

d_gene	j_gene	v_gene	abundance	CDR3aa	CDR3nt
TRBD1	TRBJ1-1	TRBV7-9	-	CASSDRDSREAFF	TGTGCCAGCAGCGACCGGGACAGCCGTGAAGCTTTCTTT
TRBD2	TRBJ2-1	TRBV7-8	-	CASSLARLAGYNEQFF	TGTGCCAGCAGCTTAGCTAGACTAGCGGGCTACAATGAGCAGTTCTTC
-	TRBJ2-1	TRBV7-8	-	CASSLGGYEQFF	TGTGCCAGCAGCTTAGGAGGGTATGAGCAGTTCTTC
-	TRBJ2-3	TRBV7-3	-	CASSLASGGPSTDTQYF	TGTGCCAGCAGCTTAGCCTCGGGGGGCCCTAGCACAGATACGCAGTATTTT
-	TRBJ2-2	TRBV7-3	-	CASSSQGSFNTGELFF	TGTGCCAGCAGCTCCCAGGGGTCCTTTAACACCGGGGAGCTGTTTTTT
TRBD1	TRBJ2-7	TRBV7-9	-	CASSLVPGQGPYEQYF	TGTGCCAGCAGCTTAGTCCCGGGACAGGGCCCCTACGAGCAGTACTTC
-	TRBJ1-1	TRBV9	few	CASSPRLLNTEAFF	TGTGCCAGCAGCCCTCGACTCTTGAACACTGAAGCTTTCTTT
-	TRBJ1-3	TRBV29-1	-	CSGRGVGNTIYF	TGCAGCGGCCGGGGGGTGGGAAACACCATATATTTT
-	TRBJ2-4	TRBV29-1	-	CSVEDSVPNIQYF	TGCAGCGTTGAAGACAGTGTTCCCAACATTCAGTACTTC
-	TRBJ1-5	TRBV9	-	CASSSGGARGNQPQHF	TGTGCCAGCAGCTCGGGGGGGGCCCGAGGCAATCAGCCCCAGCATTTT
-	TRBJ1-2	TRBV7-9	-	CSSSLDLQGYGYTF	TGTTCCAGCAGCTTAGACCTACAGGGATATGGCTACACCTTC
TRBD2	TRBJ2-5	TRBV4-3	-	CASSQGGGVAARQETQYF	TGCGCCAGCAGCCAAGGGGGGGGAGTAGCGGCACGCCAAGAGACCCAGTACTTC
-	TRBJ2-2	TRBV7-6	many	CASSEGANTGELFF	TGTGCCAGCAGCGAAGGGGCTAACACCGGGGAGCTGTTTTTT
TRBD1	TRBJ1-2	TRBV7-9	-	CASTDFPGQEYYGYTF	TGTGCCAGCACCGATTTCCCGGGACAGGAATACTATGGCTACACCTTC
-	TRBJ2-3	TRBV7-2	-	CASSSLADTQYF	TGTGCCAGCAGCTCACTTGCAGATACGCAGTATTTT
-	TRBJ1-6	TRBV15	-	CATRGSSYNSPLHF	TGTGCCACCAGAGGGAGCTCCTATAATTCACCCCTCCACTTT
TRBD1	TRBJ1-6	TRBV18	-	CASSPTGVSPLHF	TGTGCCAGCTCACCGACAGGGGTATCACCCCTCCACTTT
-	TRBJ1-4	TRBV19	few	CASSTEAAGWKLFF	TGTGCCAGTAGTACAGAGGCGGCCGGATGGAAACTGTTTTTT
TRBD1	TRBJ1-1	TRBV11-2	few	CASSLAFGRGTEAFF	TGTGCCAGCAGCTTAGCGTTCGGCAGGGGGACTGAAGCTTTCTTT
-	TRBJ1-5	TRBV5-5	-	CASSSDYSNQPQHF	TGTGCCAGCAGCTCCGACTATAGCAATCAGCCCCAGCATTTT
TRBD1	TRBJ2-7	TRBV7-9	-	CASSSWHRDRSSYEQYF	TGTGCCAGCAGCAGCTGGCACCGGGACAGGTCGTCCTACGAGCAGTACTTC
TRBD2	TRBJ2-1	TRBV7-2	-	CASRPYTSGGAYEQFF	TGTGCCAGCAGGCCATACACTAGCGGGGGGGCCTATGAGCAGTTCTTC
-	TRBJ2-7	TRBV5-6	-	CASSLSGIFYEQYF	TGTGCCAGCAGCTTGTCAGGGATCTTTTACGAGCAGTACTTC
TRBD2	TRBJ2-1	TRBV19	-	CASSARLAGDRDEQFF	TGTGCCAGTAGTGCGCGACTAGCGGGAGACCGTGATGAGCAGTTCTTC
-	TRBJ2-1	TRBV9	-	CASSVVATGRWGEQFF	TGTGCCAGCAGCGTAGTCGCGACAGGGAGGTGGGGTGAGCAGTTCTTC
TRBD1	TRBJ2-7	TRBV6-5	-	CASSYSRQGSYEQYF	TGTGCCAGCAGTTACTCACGACAGGGATCCTACGAGCAGTACTTC
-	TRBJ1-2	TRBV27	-	CASSYQGYGYTF	TGTGCCAGCAGTTATCAGGGCTATGGCTACACCTTC
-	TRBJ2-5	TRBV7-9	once	CASSLFARETQYF	TGTGCCAGCAGCTTATTTGCTCGGGAGACCCAGTACTTC
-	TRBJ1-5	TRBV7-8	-	CASSLVGASNQPQHF	TGTGCCAGCAGCTTAGTGGGGGCCAGCAATCAGCCCCAGCATTTT
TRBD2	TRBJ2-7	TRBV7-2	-	CASRGLAVSPYEQYF	TGTGCCAGCAGAGGACTAGCGGTCTCGCCCTACGAGCAGTACTTC
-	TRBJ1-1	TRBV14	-	CASSSIGGFHTEAFF	TGTGCCAGCAGCTCGATCGGGGGGTTCCACACTGAAGCTTTCTTT
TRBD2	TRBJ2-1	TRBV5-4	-	CASSIVGLGYMSAEQFF	TGTGCCAGCAGCATCGTTGGACTAGGGTATATGAGTGCTGAGCAGTTCTTC
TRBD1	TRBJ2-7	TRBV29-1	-	CSGVRGQGYEQYF	TGCAGCGGGGTACGGGGACAGGGGTACGAGCAGTACTTC
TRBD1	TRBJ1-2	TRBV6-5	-	CASSRGQTYGYTF	TGTGCCAGCAGTCGGGGACAGACCTATGGCTACACCTTC
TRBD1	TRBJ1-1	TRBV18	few	CASSRETGGNTEAFF	TGTGCCAGCTCACGGGAGACAGGGGGGAACACTGAAGCTTTCTTT
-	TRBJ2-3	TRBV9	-	CASSPWGVPTDTQYF	TGTGCCAGCAGCCCGTGGGGCGTTCCCACAGATACGCAGTATTTT
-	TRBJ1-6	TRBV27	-	CASSATYNSPLHF	TGTGCCAGCAGTGCGACCTATAATTCACCCCTCCACTTT
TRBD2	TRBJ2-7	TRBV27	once	CASSLRGSYEQYF	TGTGCCAGCAGTTTGCGGGGGTCCTACGAGCAGTACTTC
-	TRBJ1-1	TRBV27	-	CASSFDSRNTEAFF	TGTGCCAGCAGCTTCGACAGCCGAAACACTGAAGCTTTCTTT
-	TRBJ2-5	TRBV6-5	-	CASSYETPWKETQYF	TGTGCCAGCAGTTATGAGACACCTTGGAAAGAGACCCAGTACTTC
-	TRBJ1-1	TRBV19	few	CASSITRVSEAFF	TGTGCCAGTAGTATCACCAGGGTCAGCGAAGCTTTCTTT
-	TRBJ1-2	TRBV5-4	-	CASSLGAPNYGYTF	TGTGCCAGCAGCTTGGGAGCACCTAACTATGGCTACACCTTC
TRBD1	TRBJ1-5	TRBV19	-	CASSMGQAQPQHF	TGTGCCAGTAGTATGGGACAGGCCCAGCCCCAGCATTTT
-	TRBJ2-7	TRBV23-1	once	CASSQRLTSRRSYEQYF	TGCGCCAGCAGTCAAAGGCTGACATCACGGAGGTCCTACGAGCAGTACTTC
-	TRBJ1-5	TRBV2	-	CASSEISYSNQPQHF	TGTGCCAGCAGTGAAATTTCTTATAGCAATCAGCCCCAGCATTTT
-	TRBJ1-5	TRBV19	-	CASSIVLGNQPQHF	TGTGCCAGTAGTATAGTGCTAGGCAATCAGCCCCAGCATTTT
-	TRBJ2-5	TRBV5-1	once	CASSLLTADTGETQYF	TGCGCCAGCAGCTTGTTGACCGCGGATACGGGGGAGACCCAGTACTTC
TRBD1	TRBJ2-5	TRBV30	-	CAWSVGTGGETQYF	TGTGCCTGGAGTGTAGGGACAGGGGGGGAGACCCAGTACTTC
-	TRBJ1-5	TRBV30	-	CAWTSTGNHQPQHF	TGTGCCTGGACCAGTACAGGGAACCATCAGCCCCAGCATTTT
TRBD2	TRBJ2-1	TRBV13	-	CASSPGGAGSINEQFF	TGTGCCAGCAGCCCCGGGGGAGCGGGAAGTATTAATGAGCAGTTCTTC
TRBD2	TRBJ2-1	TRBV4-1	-	CASSSRGLADFNEQFF	TGCGCCAGCAGCTCACGGGGACTAGCGGATTTCAACGAGCAGTTCTTC